This TCR beta chain was sequenced in a study of T cell changes during pregnancy in multiple sclerosis. Sequencing was performed with immunoSEQ multiplex PCR; in TCRdb, only in-frame clones are kept and a portion is missing. The sample yields tens of thousands of clones, 85% to 90% seen once. With V trimmed by 2 bases and J by 5 bases, 0 bases remained unmatched. CDR3 length equals 13 residues. CDR1 and CDR2 (germline): ENHRY, SYGVKD. Sequenced here: CD4+ T cells from peripheral blood mononuclear cells, sampled before pregnancy. This TCR derives from a female donor with multiple sclerosis, enrolled in a pregnancy study. The genes are TRBV10-3 and TRBJ2-7; 10 positions agree with TRBD1. DNA of the CDR3: TGTGCCATCAGTGAGGGGACAGGGGACGAGCAGTACTTC. Its protein is CAISEGTGDEQYF.